The entry below describes one T cell receptor beta chain. V was clipped by 5 bases and J by 3 bases, with 11 bases between them. Germline CDR1 and CDR2: SGHTA and FQGNSA. This CDR3 contains 14 residues. Individuals drawn from about 26 US areas were about 18 to 95 years old. Participants' reported clinical history set cohort assignment. The recovered donors of Cohort 3 showed two negative PCRs, clearance, or symptom resolution. The table came from immunoSEQ multiplex PCR; TCRdb's copy has only in-frame clones and leaves some out. Of 490,000 or so clones in the sample, about 88% were seen once. The entry originates in a study of blood T cell repertoires in COVID-19. Whole-study context: PBMCs, B-cell-depleted T cells, or T cells provided the cDNA or gDNA that made up the material.

The origin of this receptor is a woman aged 60-70 years who had recovered from COVID-19. V is TRBV7-2 and J is TRBJ2-1, with D maybe TRBD2 (6 bases). The sequenced sample consisted of PBMCs or T cells enriched from blood (not recorded which). The CDR3 sequence: CASSPWTNYNEQFF. The CDR3 DNA reads as TGTGCCAGCAGCCCCTGGACTAACTACAATGAGCAGTTCTTC. Full variable domain (remainder filled in from reference TRBV7-2 and TRBJ2-1): GAGVSQSPSNKVTEKGKDVELRCDPISGHTALYWYRQSLGQGLEFLIYFQGNSAPDKSGLPSDRFSAERTGGSVSTLTIQRTQQEDSAVYLCASSPWTNYNEQFFGPGTRLTVL.